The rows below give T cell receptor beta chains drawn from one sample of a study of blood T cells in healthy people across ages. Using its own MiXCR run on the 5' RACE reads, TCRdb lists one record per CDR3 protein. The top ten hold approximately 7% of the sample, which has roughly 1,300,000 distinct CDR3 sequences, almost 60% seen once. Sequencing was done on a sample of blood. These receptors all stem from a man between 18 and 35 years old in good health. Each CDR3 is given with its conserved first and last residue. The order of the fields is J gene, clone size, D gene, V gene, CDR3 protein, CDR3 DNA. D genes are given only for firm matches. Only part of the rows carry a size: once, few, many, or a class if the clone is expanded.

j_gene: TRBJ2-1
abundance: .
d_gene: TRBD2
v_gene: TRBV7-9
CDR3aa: CASTELTSAEEQFF
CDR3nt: TGTGCCAGCACCGAACTGACTAGCGCGGAAGAGCAGTTCTTC

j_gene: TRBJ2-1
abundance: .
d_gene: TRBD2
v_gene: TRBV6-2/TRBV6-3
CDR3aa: CASSRTSGGIYNEQFF
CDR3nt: TGTGCCAGCAGCCGGACTAGCGGGGGGATCTACAATGAGCAGTTCTTC

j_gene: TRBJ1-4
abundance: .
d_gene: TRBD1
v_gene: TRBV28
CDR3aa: CASSLNTGVAEKLFF
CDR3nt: TGTGCCAGCAGTCTAAACACAGGGGTGGCCGAAAAACTGTTTTTT

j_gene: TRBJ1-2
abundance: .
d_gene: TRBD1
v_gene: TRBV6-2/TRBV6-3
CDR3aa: CASSRGGQGRGNYGYTF
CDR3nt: TGTGCCAGCAGTCGAGGTGGACAGGGACGGGGCAACTATGGCTACACCTTC

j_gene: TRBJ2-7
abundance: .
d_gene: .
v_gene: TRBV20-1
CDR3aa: CSAGGREGEQYF
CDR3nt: TGCAGTGCTGGAGGGAGAGAGGGTGAGCAGTACTTC

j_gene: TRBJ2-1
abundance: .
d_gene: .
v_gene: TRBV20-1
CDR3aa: CSASRRGGPYNEQFF
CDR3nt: TGCAGTGCTAGTCGGCGGGGAGGACCATACAATGAGCAGTTCTTC

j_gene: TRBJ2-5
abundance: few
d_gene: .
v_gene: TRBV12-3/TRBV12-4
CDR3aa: CASSLGAGLREQYF
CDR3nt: TGTGCCAGCAGTTTAGGGGCTGGTCTTAGGGAGCAGTACTTC

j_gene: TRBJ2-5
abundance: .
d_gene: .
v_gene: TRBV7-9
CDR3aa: CASSFDLQETQYF
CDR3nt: TGTGCCAGCAGCTTCGACCTCCAAGAGACCCAGTACTTC

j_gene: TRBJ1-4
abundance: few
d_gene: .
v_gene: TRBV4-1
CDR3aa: CASSQYSQGPYNEKLFF
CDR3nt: TGCGCCAGCAGCCAATACTCGCAGGGACCGTATAATGAAAAACTGTTTTTT

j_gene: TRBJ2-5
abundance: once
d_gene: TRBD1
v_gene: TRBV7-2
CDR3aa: CASSWGTGKQETQYF
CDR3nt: TGTGCCAGCAGCTGGGGGACAGGAAAACAAGAGACCCAGTACTTC